This TCR beta chain emerged from a study of response to subunit inactivated influenza vaccine. Study-level findings and limits: There was a suggestion from the authors that each seasonal influenza vaccination recruits few new T cells.

Deletions cut 5 bases from V and 3 bases from J, with 11 bases between. CDR3 length equals 14 residues. Per the germline V gene, CDR1 is DFQATT and CDR2 is SNEGSKA (reference sequence). TCRdb processed the RT-PCR reads anew with MiXCR; each CDR3 protein has one entry. Seen here are 450,000 to 600,000 distinct CDR3 sequences, 15% to 20% observed once, and the top ten hold roughly 3.1%. In this sample, this clonotype turned up many times. Its target is unknown. The chain has TRBV20-1 and TRBJ1-6; weak D call: TRBD1 (5 bases). The input for sequencing was CD4+ T cells sorted from PBMCs, taken roughly 24 months after vaccination. This sequence originates from a man in his fifties or sixties who received an inactivated influenza vaccine. The CDR3 loop is CSARPGGYNSPLHF. CDR3 in DNA: TGCAGTGCTCGTCCGGGGGGCTATAATTCACCCCTCCACTTT.